The next 14 T cell receptor beta chains were all read from a single sample in a study of radiation and T cells in renal cell carcinoma. The time point denotes: blood 4 weeks post-SBRT, at nephrectomy. Treatment here: 15 Gy SBRT to primary tumor, nephrectomy 4 weeks later. TCRdb keeps only in-frame clones here, not all; method: immunoSEQ multiplex PCR. This table has 120,000 to 150,000 clones, less than 90% appearing once. This specimen was blood, taken from a patient whose treatment included radiotherapy and nephrectomy. The receptors stem from a woman between 45 and 65 years old with renal cell carcinoma.

CDR3 sequence reads: CASSQYGGVKAKNIQYF. The CDR3, as DNA: TGCGCCAGCAGCCAATATGGGGGGGTGAAAGCCAAAAACATTCAGTACTTC. J is TRBJ2-4 and V is TRBV4-3, with 7 bases matching TRBD2. This CDR3 has 17 residues. J lost 0 bases, V lost 2 bases, and 7 bases had no gene match. Germline lookup yields CDR1 LGHNA and CDR2 YSLEER.

The chain couples TRBV18 to TRBJ2-3; the match to TRBD2 covers 11 bases. CDR3 size: 15 residues. The V segment lost 4 bases and the J segment 3 bases; nucleotides outside the gene matches: 3. Looked up from germline, CDR1 is KGHSH and CDR2 is LQKENI. In DNA, the CDR3 is TGTGCCAGCTCACTCGGGACTAGCGGTACAGATACGCAGTATTTT. Amino acids: CASSLGTSGTDTQYF.

In this sample, this clone turned up once. The V gene is TRBV7-2, the J gene TRBJ2-3; 7 positions agree with TRBD2. Germline CDR1 reads SGHTA; CDR2 reads FQGNSA. This CDR3 spans 17 amino acids. V was clipped by 3 bases and J by 1 base; unmatched bases: 10. The CDR3, as DNA: TGTGCCAGCAGCTTTCCGCTTAAGGGGAGGGGCACAGATACGCAGTATTTT. Its translation: CASSFPLKGRGTDTQYF.

This rearrangement joins TRBV11-1 to TRBJ2-1; D uncertain. The V end lost 4 bases, the J end lost 0 bases, and 10 bases lay between the germline ends. Germline V gene data show CDR1 as SGHAT and CDR2 as FQDESV (reference sequence). The CDR3 runs 15 residues. Written as DNA, the CDR3 is TGTGCCAGCAGCTCCAGGCTAAGCTCCTACAATGAGCAGTTCTTC. This gives the protein CASSSRLSSYNEQFF.

The chain carries TRBV18 and TRBJ2-7, with 9 bases identical to TRBD1. Looked up from germline, CDR1 is KGHSH and CDR2 is LQKENI. V gave up 4 bases and J gave up 10 bases; unmatched junction bases: 5. The CDR3 has 12 amino acids. The CDR3 sequence: CASSRQGGGQYF. DNA of the CDR3: TGTGCCAGCTCACGACAGGGGGGCGGCCAGTACTTC.

The chain links TRBV11-2 to TRBJ2-3, with 7 bases aligning to TRBD2. V lost 5 bases, J lost 1 base, and 12 bases stayed unmatched. The CDR3 length is 17 residues. From germline, CDR1 is SGHAT and CDR2 FQNNGV. CDR3 sequence (DNA): TGTGCCAGCAGCCTGAAGGTTGCTAGCGGACGCACAGATACGCAGTATTTT. Translating it yields CASSLKVASGRTDTQYF.

Only a few counts were recorded for this clone. The chain carries TRBV2 and TRBJ1-3; D call uncertain. The CDR3 spans 14 residues. V was trimmed by 5 bases and J by 4 bases, leaving 12 bases between them. The germline CDR1 and CDR2 sequences are SNHLY and FYNNEI. The CDR3 region is CASSPRRSGNTIYF. CDR3 DNA: TGTGCCAGCAGTCCCCGGCGATCGGGAAACACCATATATTTT.

The genes are TRBV11-3 and TRBJ2-2; D gene uncertain. Per germline, CDR1 SGHNT and CDR2 YENEEA. V was clipped by 0 bases and J by 8 bases, with 10 bases between them. This CDR3 region has 14 residues. The CDR3 DNA follows: TGTGCCAGCAGCTTAGATAGTCACGGAGGGGAGCTGTTTTTT. Its translation: CASSLDSHGGELFF.

This chain connects TRBV5-6 to TRBJ2-1; no clear D gene. Germline CDR1 is SGHDT and CDR2 is YYEEEE. Deletions cut 0 bases from V and 9 bases from J, with 10 bases between. This CDR3 is 13 amino acids long. The DNA of the CDR3 is TGTGCCAGCAGCTTGGCCCTGGGCAGTGAGCAGTTCTTC. The encoded protein is CASSLALGSEQFF.

With regard to this clone: It is unclear where the CDR3 begins or ends on the DNA, so no DNA is shown, and the CDR3 is as TCRdb lists it. The genes are TRBV27 and TRBJ1-2; the table's D call, TRBD1, has no DNA check behind it. The germline CDR1 and CDR2 sequences are MNHEY and SMNVEV (reference sequence). The CDR3 has 15 residues if both end residues are counted. The CDR3 is CASSTSTGLIHGYTF.

The chain joins TRBV2 to TRBJ1-5; 9 nucleotides agree with TRBD1. Trimming cost V 8 bases and J 0 bases; bases outside gene matches: 14. The germline V gene encodes CDR1 SNHLY and CDR2 FYNNEI. The CDR3 loop spans 18 amino acids. CDR3 loop: CASGWDREKIYSNQPQHF. The CDR3 DNA is TGTGCCAGCGGATGGGACAGGGAAAAAATTTATAGCAATCAGCCCCAGCATTTT.

This clone was detected only a few times. The CDR3 spells CASSGPGGEETQYF. The CDR3, as DNA: TGTGCCAGCAGCGGGCCGGGCGGGGAAGAGACCCAGTACTTC. This chain uses TRBV7-9 with TRBJ2-5, with D possibly TRBD2 on 6 matching bases. CDR1 and CDR2 (germline): SEHNR, FQNEAQ (reference sequence). CDR3 length: 14 amino acids. The V end lost 5 bases, the J end lost 3 bases, and 13 bases lay between the germline ends.

This clone was observed a handful of times. The chain joins TRBV6-5 to TRBJ1-2; the D is unclear. Germline CDR1 and CDR2: MNHEY and SVGAGI. This CDR3 comprises 16 residues. Trimming cost V 2 bases and J 2 bases, with 15 bases left between them. The CDR3 nucleotides are TGTGCCAGCAGTTACGGGCTAGGAGGAGGGAACTATGGCTACACCTTC. Protein: CASSYGLGGGNYGYTF.

This clone was seen a handful of times. Here the CDR3 reads CASSTYRGDGNTIYF. The CDR3 bases are TGTGCCAGCAGCACTTACAGGGGGGATGGAAACACCATATATTTT. V gene TRBV7-9 combines with J gene TRBJ1-3; 8 nucleotides align to TRBD1. The CDR3 covers 15 residues. V was clipped by 5 bases and J by 3 bases; unmatched bases: 6. CDR1 and CDR2 (germline): SEHNR, FQNEAQ (reference sequence).